This TCR beta chain was identified in a study of blood T cells in healthy people across ages (dated by TCRdb to the mid-2010s). About the investigation overall: In model experiments, template switching captured about one uniquely barcoded TCR beta cDNA molecule for every two T cells. To track age-related changes in TCR beta repertoire diversity, the study relied on deep sequencing normalized with unique cDNA molecular identifiers. To avoid experimental bias, donors of different ages were distributed randomly across sequencing lanes. Four age groups were formed from the donors: young (average approximately 16 years), middle-aged (more than 35), aged (roughly 59) and long-lived (less than 85). For two donors (one aged 18 to 30 and one aged 80 or older), the study analyzed two additional independent replicas of 1 million unique cDNA reads from the same blood draw. General findings and caveats noted by the study authors: There was a strong correlation between observed TCR beta diversity and the percentage of naive T cells measured by flow cytometry. Because profiling used bulk unsorted PBMCs, naive and antigen-experienced compartments could not be compared conclusively. The long-lived group showed more naive CD4+ T cells, fewer expanded clones and increased TCR diversity than the aged group, suggesting age selection. Estimates of total diversity based on one million sequenced T cells were regarded as lower bounds and as underestimates. The CMV infection status of donors was not known, potentially confounding age-related changes in expanded clonotypes. Observed TCR beta diversity per million T cells fell roughly linearly with age, and a significant reduction was already apparent by age around 44.

Regarding this clonotype: It has no known antigen specificity. No base-level quality is on record; no much larger clone is a single base apart.

The germline V gene encodes CDR1 SGHRS and CDR2 YFSETQ. V and J are trimmed by 3 bases and 6 bases, and the gene matches miss 11 bases of the junction. The CDR3 measures 16 amino acids from cysteine to phenylalanine. Solely the CDR3 DNA is kept, with 48 bases framed from the first base. Systemically healthy Caucasian individuals from Russia, about 38 in total and aged 6 to 90 years, were included as donors. About 9.6 milliliters of peripheral blood were collected from each donor into EDTA-treated Vacutainer tubes. Ficoll-Paque density-gradient centrifugation was used to isolate PBMCs, with at least 7 million obtained per sample. Trizol reagent was used to extract total RNA from PBMCs, with at least 6 micrograms per sample. Naive CD45RAhigh/CD27high T cell percentages were measured by flow cytometry on a PBMC aliquot from every donor. Library preparation was by 5' RACE. The data were produced on an Illumina HiSeq 2500. The second PCR ran for about 6 to 11 cycles and used a J-beta primer mix along with a sample-barcoded 5' primer. A unique molecular identifier was introduced onto each TCR beta cDNA molecule by a template-switch 5' adaptor carrying 12 random nucleotides. Each sample yielded at least 2.5 million CDR3-containing paired-end reads. First-strand cDNA synthesis was performed from all RNA using the Mint cDNA synthesis kit, with priming by a TRBC-specific oligonucleotide. Following uracil-DNA glycosylase treatment, a first 18-cycle PCR with universal primers M1SS and BC2_uni_R was performed on all cDNA. The study's own analysis went as follows. Each sample was normalized by randomly selecting 1 million high-quality reads, each carrying a distinct molecular identifier. Reads sharing molecular identifiers were discarded rather than binned into consensus sequences. MiTCR, run with a Q25 quality threshold and the strictest error-elimination algorithm, handled CDR3 identification, clonotype clustering and error correction. A nonparametric unseen species model with Euler transformation was used to estimate lower-bound total TCR beta diversity. TCRdb reanalyzed the raw reads on its own, using fastp at Q25 for trimming and MiXCR for clone calling, and kept in-frame beta chains. Every distinct CDR3 protein forms one entry, paired with its most common genes and DNA. TCRdb, not the original authors, processed these V and J calls. The sample table shows approximately 730,000 distinct CDR3 sequences, and approximately 39% are seen once. The ten most abundant clones make up under 25% of the sample.

The sample comprised blood. The receptor comes from a woman aged 55-69 years in good health. The V and J segments used are TRBV5-1 and TRBJ2-1, with TRBD2 matching 8 junction bases. The DNA sequence is as follows: TGCGCCAGCAGCTGGCAGGGAGCGGGAGTTGGCAATGAGCAGTTCTTC. It codes for CASSWQGAGVGNEQFF. Here the CDR3 is joined to the reference TRBV5-1 and TRBJ2-1 genes, and the full variable domain is: KAGVTQTPRYLIKTRGQQVTLSCSPISGHRSVSWYQQTPGQGLQFLFEYFSETQRNKGNFPGRFSGRQFSNSRSEMNVSTLELGDSALYLCASSWQGAGVGNEQFFGPGTRLTVL.